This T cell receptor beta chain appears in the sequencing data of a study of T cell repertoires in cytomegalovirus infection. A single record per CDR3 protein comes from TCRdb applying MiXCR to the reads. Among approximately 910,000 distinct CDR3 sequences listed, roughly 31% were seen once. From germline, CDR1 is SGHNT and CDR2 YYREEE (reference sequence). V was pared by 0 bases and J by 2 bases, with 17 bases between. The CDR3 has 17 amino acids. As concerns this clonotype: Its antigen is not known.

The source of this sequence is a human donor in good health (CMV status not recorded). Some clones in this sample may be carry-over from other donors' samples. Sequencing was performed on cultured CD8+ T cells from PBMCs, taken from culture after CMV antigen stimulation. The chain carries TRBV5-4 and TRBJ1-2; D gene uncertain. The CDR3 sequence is CASSLVPRTEVNYGYTF. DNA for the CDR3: TGTGCCAGCAGCTTGGTCCCAAGGACGGAGGTCAACTATGGCTACACCTTC.